These 20 T cell receptor beta chains originate from one sample sequenced in a study of T cell repertoires in cytomegalovirus infection. TCRdb reprocessed the reads with MiXCR, giving one entry per CDR3 protein. This sample has just over 450,000 distinct CDR3 sequences, with 40% to 50% found just once. These receptors lack a known antigen. Sequenced material: cultured PBMCs, taken from culture after CMV antigen stimulation. Source of these receptors: a human donor in good health (CMV status not recorded). Some clones in this sample may be carry-over from other donors' samples.

This chain connects TRBV24-1 to TRBJ2-3; the D gene is possibly TRBD2 (5 bases). Germline-derived CDR1 and CDR2 are KGHDR and SFDVKD. The V end lost 5 bases, the J end lost 6 bases, and 11 bases lay between the germline ends. The CDR3 consists of 13 residues. CDR3 in amino acids: CATSVGRVDTQYF. CDR3 DNA sequence: TGTGCCACCAGTGTAGGGCGGGTGGATACGCAGTATTTT.

This clonotype was detected a few times. The chain recombines TRBV6-2 or TRBV6-3 with TRBJ2-1; D might be TRBD1 or TRBD2, each matching 7 bases. The CDR3 consists of 16 residues. Germline V gene lookup returns CDR1 MNHEY and CDR2 SVGEGT. The V gene lost 7 bases and the J gene lost 0 bases, with 16 bases spanning the gap. The CDR3 protein is CASTSRGDSSYNEQFF. The CDR3 coding sequence is TGTGCCAGCACCTCACGGGGGGACAGCTCCTACAATGAGCAGTTCTTC.

The J gene is TRBJ2-3, the V gene TRBV25-1; D uncertain. Germline V lookup: CDR1 MGHDK, CDR2 SYGVNS. The length of the CDR3 is 13 residues. V lost 2 bases and J lost 2, with 5 bases in between. The CDR3 region is CASSENPTDTQYF. The DNA of the CDR3 is TGTGCCAGCAGTGAAAACCCCACAGATACGCAGTATTTT.

This chain uses TRBV12-3 or TRBV12-4 with TRBJ2-1; D uncertain. Trimming took 2 bases from V and 5 from J, leaving 7 bases between them. This CDR3 has 13 residues. The CDR3 nucleotides are TGTGCCAGCAGTTTATATTTCGACAATGAGCAGTTCTTC. Translation gives CASSLYFDNEQFF.

A few counts support this clonotype. The J gene is TRBJ1-2, the V gene TRBV4-2, with D unclear. Germline CDR1 reads LGHNA; CDR2 reads YNFKEQ. The V gene lost 0 bases and the J gene lost 4 bases, with 12 bases spanning the gap. This CDR3 comprises 15 residues. As DNA, the CDR3 is TGTGCCAGCAGCCAAGACCGCATCGGCGGCTATGGCTACACCTTC. Amino acids: CASSQDRIGGYGYTF.

This clonotype occurred once. This sequence joins TRBV27 and TRBJ2-1, with D possibly being TRBD2 (5 bases). Germline CDR1 MNHEY, CDR2 SMNVEV (reference sequence). CDR3 length: 16 residues. V lost 7 bases to trimming and J lost 1 base, with 17 bases between them. The CDR3 is CASNSRVLRSYNEQFF. CDR3 nucleotides: TGTGCCAGCAACTCGAGGGTGTTGCGATCCTACAATGAGCAGTTCTTC.

V and J are TRBV19 and TRBJ2-1; TRBD2 might be the D (6 bases). CDR1 and CDR2 from the germline V gene are LNHDA and SQIVND (reference sequence). This CDR3 region has 15 residues. The V gene lost 0 bases and the J gene lost 7 bases, with 13 bases spanning the gap. CDR3 nucleotides: TGTGCCAGTAGTATAGAAACCATTGGAGGGAATGAGCAGTTCTTC. This codes for CASSIETIGGNEQFF. The full variable domain, completed using reference TRBV19 and TRBJ2-1, is DGGITQSPKYLFRKEGQNVTLSCEQNLNHDAMYWYRQDPGQGLRLIYYSQIVNDFQKGDIAEGYSVSREKKESFPLTVTSAQKNPTAFYLCASSIETIGGNEQFFGPGTRLTVL.

This rearrangement joins TRBV5-5 to TRBJ2-1, with D possibly being TRBD1 or TRBD2 (6 bases each). V was clipped by 4 bases and J by 3 bases, with 8 bases between them. Germline CDR1 is SGHKS and CDR2 is YYEKEE (reference sequence). The CDR3 has 13 residues. CDR3 sequence reads: CASSRGRYNEQFF. The CDR3 DNA reads TGTGCCAGCAGCCGGGGGCGCTACAATGAGCAGTTCTTC. The complete variable domain, with remaining parts taken from reference TRBV5-5 and TRBJ2-1, reads DAGVTQSPTHLIKTRGQQVTLRCSPISGHKSVSWYQQVLGQGPQFIFQYYEKEERGRGNFPDRFSARQFPNYSSELNVNALLLGDSALYLCASSRGRYNEQFFGPGTRLTVL.

The sample holds a few counts of this clonotype. The chain couples TRBV6-5 to TRBJ1-4; perhaps TRBD1 as D (5 bases). With 5 bases removed from V and 5 bases from J, the gap between germline ends came to 18 bases. The CDR3 length is 16 residues. Germline assignment: CDR1 MNHEY and CDR2 SVGAGI. This chain's CDR3 is CASSLRRGEENEKLFF. Written as DNA, the CDR3 is TGTGCCAGCAGTCTTCGAAGGGGAGAGGAAAATGAAAAACTGTTTTTT.

The chain joins TRBV6-8 to TRBJ1-4; D is unclear. Trimming took off 5 bases at V and 5 bases at J, with 15 bases between the two ends. Looked up from germline, CDR1 is MNHGY and CDR2 is SAAAGT. This CDR3 is built from 15 residues. CDR3 protein: CASSPLRDSNEKLFF. CDR3 coding DNA: TGTGCCAGCAGTCCCTTACGGGATTCAAATGAAAAACTGTTTTTT.

This clonotype was picked up a small number of times. The chain links TRBV6-1 to TRBJ2-7; unclear D gene. Trimming pared 6 bases from V and 2 bases from J, leaving 8 bases between. Germline V gene sequence: CDR1 MNHNS, CDR2 SASEGT. The CDR3 is 12 amino acids. CDR3 nucleotide sequence: TGTGCCAGCAGCCCCGCGGCCTACGAGCAGTACTTC. Translating it yields CASSPAAYEQYF.

This clonotype occurred a few times. V usage is TRBV3-1 and J usage is TRBJ2-7; D ambiguous. This CDR3 has 14 amino acids. The germline V gene encodes CDR1 LGHDT and CDR2 YNNKEL (reference sequence). V was shortened by 1 base and J by 1 base, with 8 bases between the two germline ends. The CDR3 region is CASSQGTVSYEQYF. CDR3 coding DNA: TGTGCCAGCAGCCAAGGTACGGTTTCCTACGAGCAGTACTTC.

Concerning this clonotype itself: At one of its ends the junction is not consistent with the germline gene, which may arise from a read error. CDR3 coding DNA: TGTGCCAGCAGCCAAGCTCCCGCAGATACGCAGTATTTT. Translated: CASSQAPADTQYF. The chain has TRBV4-1 and TRBJ2-3; D is undetermined. This CDR3 has 13 residues. Germline CDR1 reads MGHRA; CDR2 reads YSYEKL.

This clonotype was seen a handful of times. V gene TRBV7-2 combines with J gene TRBJ1-2; D gene unclear. The length of the CDR3 is 16 residues. Trimming cost V 1 base and J 4 bases, with 16 bases left between them. Germline lookup yields CDR1 SGHTA and CDR2 FQGNSA. CDR3 loop: CASSLGITGRFYGYTF. The CDR3 DNA reads TGTGCCAGCAGCTTAGGGATAACGGGCAGGTTCTATGGCTACACCTTC.

This sequence joins TRBV15 and TRBJ1-6; the D gene is possibly TRBD1 (5 bases). Trimming pared 2 bases from V and 5 bases from J, leaving 13 bases between. Germline V gives CDR1 LNHNV, CDR2 YYDKDF (reference sequence). The CDR3 has 16 amino acids. CDR3 in DNA: TGTGCCACCAGCAGAAGCGGGACGGTTAATAATTCACCCCTCCACTTT. Its translation is CATSRSGTVNNSPLHF.

There are many counts of this clonotype. This sequence joins TRBV6-2 or TRBV6-3 and TRBJ1-5, with D perhaps matching TRBD1 (6 bases). Trimming left V 5 bases short and J 5 bases short, with 10 bases between. The CDR3 has 13 amino acids. Germline loops: CDR1 MNHEY, CDR2 SVGEGT. As DNA, the CDR3 is TGTGCCAGCAGTCTGGACAGCTATCAGCCCCAGCATTTT. Amino acid sequence: CASSLDSYQPQHF.

This clonotype was observed a handful of times. The CDR3 region is CASSFWGEREDPYF. The CDR3, as DNA: TGTGCCAGCAGCTTTTGGGGTGAGCGGGAGGATCCGTACTTC. This chain connects TRBV7-9 to TRBJ2-7; 9 bases are a match to TRBD2. This CDR3 region has 14 residues. V lost 3 bases and J lost 12; bases outside the gene matches: 12. CDR1 is SEHNR and CDR2 is FQNEAQ in the germline V gene (reference sequence).

The CDR3 nucleotides read TGTGCCAGCAGGTCTGGGACGAGCCACGAGCAGTACTTC. Residues: CASRSGTSHEQYF. The V call is TRBV6-2 or TRBV6-3, the J call TRBJ2-7; D may be TRBD1 or TRBD2 (5 bases each). This CDR3 region has 13 residues. The V gene's germline CDR1 is MNHEY and CDR2 SVGEGT. With 6 bases removed from V and 5 bases from J, the gap between germline ends came to 14 bases.

V gene TRBV7-2 combines with J gene TRBJ2-1; 7 bases are shared with TRBD1. The CDR3 covers 13 residues. With V trimmed by 5 bases and J by 12 bases, 10 bases remained unmatched. Germline V gene lookup returns CDR1 SGHTA and CDR2 FQGNSA. The CDR3 DNA is TGTGCCAGCAGCCAGGGGGACCCCGGAGGGCAGTTCTTC. Encoded protein: CASSQGDPGGQFF.

There are a few counts of this clonotype. This chain joins TRBV6-2 or TRBV6-3 and TRBJ1-5; the D is unclear. This CDR3 comprises 15 residues. CDR1 MNHEY and CDR2 SVGEGT come from the germline V gene. Trimming took 7 bases from V and 0 from J, leaving 13 bases between them. This CDR3 reads CASTALQRSNQPQHF. For the CDR3, the DNA is TGTGCCAGCACCGCCCTCCAGCGTAGCAATCAGCCCCAGCATTTT.